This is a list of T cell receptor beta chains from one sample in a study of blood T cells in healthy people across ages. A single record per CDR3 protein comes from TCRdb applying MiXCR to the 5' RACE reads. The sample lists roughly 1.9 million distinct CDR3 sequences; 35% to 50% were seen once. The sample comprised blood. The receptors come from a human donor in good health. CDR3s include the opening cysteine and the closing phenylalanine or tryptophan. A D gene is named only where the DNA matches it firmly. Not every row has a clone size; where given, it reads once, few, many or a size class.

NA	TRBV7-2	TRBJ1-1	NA	CASSSKDGLNTEAFF	TGTGCCAGCAGCAGTAAGGACGGACTAAACACTGAAGCTTTCTTT
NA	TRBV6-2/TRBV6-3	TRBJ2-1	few	CASSPSRNEQFF	TGTGCCAGCAGTCCTTCCCGCAATGAGCAGTTCTTC
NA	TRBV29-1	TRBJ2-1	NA	CSVEGRVRGREQFF	TGCAGCGTTGAGGGCAGGGTGAGGGGTAGGGAGCAGTTCTTC
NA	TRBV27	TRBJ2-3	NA	CASSPTLLEVATDTQYF	TGTGCCAGCAGTCCGACCCTGTTAGAGGTAGCCACAGATACGCAGTATTTT
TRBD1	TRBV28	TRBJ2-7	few	CASSSRGPHLSDEQYF	TGTGCCAGCAGTAGCAGGGGGCCGCATCTATCGGACGAGCAGTACTTC
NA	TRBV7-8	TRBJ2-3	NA	CASSLEGTLRTDTQYF	TGTGCCAGCAGCTTAGAGGGGACTTTAAGAACAGATACGCAGTATTTT
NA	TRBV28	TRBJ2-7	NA	CAGGPGDLYEQYF	TGTGCCGGGGGGCCAGGGGATCTTTACGAGCAGTACTTC
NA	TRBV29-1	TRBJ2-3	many	CSVTDGTDTQYF	TGCAGCGTTACAGATGGCACAGATACGCAGTATTTT
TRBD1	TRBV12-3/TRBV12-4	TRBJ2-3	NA	CVSSAQGASTDTQYF	TGTGTCAGCAGTGCACAGGGGGCGAGCACAGATACGCAGTATTTT
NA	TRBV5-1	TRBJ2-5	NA	CASSFSGHQQETQYF	TGCGCCAGCAGCTTTTCGGGACACCAGCAAGAGACCCAGTACTTC
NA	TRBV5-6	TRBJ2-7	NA	CASSFYFGGGSYEQYF	TGTGCCAGCAGCTTTTATTTCGGGGGTGGCTCCTACGAGCAGTACTTC
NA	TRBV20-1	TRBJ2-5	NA	CSASQDSGVTEQETQYF	TGCAGTGCTAGCCAGGACAGCGGGGTCACGGAACAAGAGACCCAGTACTTC
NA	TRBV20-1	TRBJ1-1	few	CSAEGRFEAFF	TGCAGTGCGGAAGGACGGTTTGAAGCTTTCTTT
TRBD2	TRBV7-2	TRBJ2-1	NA	CASSSGSGVYNEQFF	TGTGCCAGCAGCTCCGGCAGCGGGGTATACAATGAGCAGTTCTTC
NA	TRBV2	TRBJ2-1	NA	CASRGDPYEQFF	TGTGCCAGCAGAGGCGACCCTTATGAGCAGTTCTTC
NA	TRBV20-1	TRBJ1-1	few	CSPGEWTFF	TGCAGCCCCGGGGAGTGGACTTTCTTT
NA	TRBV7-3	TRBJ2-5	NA	CASSALGGYGETQYF	TGTGCCAGCAGCGCACTAGGGGGTTATGGAGAGACCCAGTACTTC
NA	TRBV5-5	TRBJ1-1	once	CASSLGSGAYTEAFF	TGTGCCAGCAGCTTGGGTTCAGGGGCTTACACTGAAGCTTTCTTT
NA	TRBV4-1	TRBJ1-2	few	CASSQETRYGYTF	TGCGCCAGCAGCCAAGAGACGCGCTATGGCTACACCTTC
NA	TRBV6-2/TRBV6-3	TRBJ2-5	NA	CASSWTEGTQYF	TGTGCCAGCAGTTGGACAGAAGGGACCCAGTACTTC
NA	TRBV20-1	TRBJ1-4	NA	CSAKDEKLFF	TGCAGTGCTAAAGATGAAAAACTGTTTTTT
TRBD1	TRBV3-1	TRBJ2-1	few	CASSLLQGNYNEQFF	TGTGCCAGCAGCCTACTACAGGGGAATTACAATGAGCAGTTCTTC
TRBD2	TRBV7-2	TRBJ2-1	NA	CASSWRGASYNEQFF	TGTGCCAGCAGCTGGCGGGGGGCTAGCTACAATGAGCAGTTCTTC
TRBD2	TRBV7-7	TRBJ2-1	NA	CASSLSRGLAGGPSPVHEQFF	TGTGCCAGCAGCTTATCCCGGGGACTAGCGGGGGGCCCGTCTCCAGTGCATGAGCAGTTCTTC
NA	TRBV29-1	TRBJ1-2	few	CSDHRATYGYTF	TGCAGTGATCATAGGGCCACCTATGGCTACACCTTC
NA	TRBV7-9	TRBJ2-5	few	CASSWRSGETQYF	TGTGCCAGCAGCTGGAGGTCGGGAGAGACCCAGTACTTC
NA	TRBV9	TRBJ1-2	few	CASSASGTTNYGYTF	TGTGCCAGCAGCGCATCAGGGACAACGAACTATGGCTACACCTTC
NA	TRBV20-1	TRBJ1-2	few	CSAPVGGSDYGYTF	TGCAGTGCACCCGTCGGGGGATCGGACTATGGCTACACCTTC
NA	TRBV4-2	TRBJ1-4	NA	CASSQVTEPTNEKLFF	TGTGCCAGCAGCCAAGTCACAGAACCAACTAATGAAAAACTGTTTTTT
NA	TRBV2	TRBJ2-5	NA	CASSEGPGHTFQETQYF	TGTGCCAGCAGTGAAGGCCCGGGACACACGTTTCAAGAGACCCAGTACTTC
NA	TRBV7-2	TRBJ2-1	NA	CASTGIPYNEQFF	TGTGCCAGCACGGGGATCCCCTACAATGAGCAGTTCTTC
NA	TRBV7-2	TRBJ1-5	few	CASSTQPPDSYNQPQHF	TGTGCCAGCAGCACACAACCGCCCGACAGCTACAATCAGCCCCAGCATTTT
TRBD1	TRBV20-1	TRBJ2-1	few	CSARRGQTNEQFF	TGCAGTGCTAGGAGGGGGCAGACCAATGAGCAGTTCTTC
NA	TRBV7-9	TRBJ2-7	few	CASSSLPVLYEQYF	TGTGCCAGCAGCTCCCTCCCAGTTTTGTACGAGCAGTACTTC
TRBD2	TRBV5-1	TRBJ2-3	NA	CASSLPTSGITDTQYF	TGCGCCAGCAGCTTGCCGACTAGCGGGATCACAGATACGCAGTATTTT
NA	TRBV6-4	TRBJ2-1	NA	CASSDGFANEQFF	TGTGCCAGCAGTGACGGGTTCGCCAATGAGCAGTTCTTC
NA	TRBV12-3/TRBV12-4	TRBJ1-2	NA	CASSTTGSRYGYTF	TGTGCCAGCAGTACTACAGGGAGCCGGTATGGCTACACCTTC
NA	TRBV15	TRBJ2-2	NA	CATENHNGANGKLFF	TGTGCCACCGAAAATCACAATGGGGCTAACGGGAAGCTGTTTTTT
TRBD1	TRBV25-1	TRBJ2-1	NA	CANSESNRGIEQFF	TGTGCCAACAGTGAATCCAACAGGGGGATTGAGCAGTTCTTC
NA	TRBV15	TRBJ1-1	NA	CATSRGGVGGNTEAFF	TGTGCCACCAGCAGAGGGGGTGTGGGGGGGAACACTGAAGCTTTCTTT
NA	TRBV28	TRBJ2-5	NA	CASTRQDQEAQYF	TGTGCCAGCACCCGTCAGGACCAAGAGGCCCAGTACTTC
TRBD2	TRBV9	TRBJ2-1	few	CASSVSGGNYNEQFF	TGTGCCAGCAGCGTGAGCGGGGGTAATTACAATGAGCAGTTCTTC
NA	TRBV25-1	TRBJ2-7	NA	CASSDYFYEQYF	TGTGCCAGCAGTGACTACTTTTACGAGCAGTACTTC
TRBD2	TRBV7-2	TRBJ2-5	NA	CASSLARTSGTVNQETQYF	TGTGCCAGCAGCTTAGCCCGAACTAGCGGGACAGTCAACCAAGAGACCCAGTACTTC
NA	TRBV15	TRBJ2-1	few	CATSVRDGWFEQFF	TGTGCCACCAGCGTGCGGGACGGTTGGTTTGAGCAGTTCTTC
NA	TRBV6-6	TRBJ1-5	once	CASSYQGDGPQHF	TGTGCCAGCAGTTACCAGGGAGATGGGCCCCAGCATTTT
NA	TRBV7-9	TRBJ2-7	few	CASSLEGQTSYEQYF	TGTGCCAGCAGCTTAGAAGGGCAGACATCCTACGAGCAGTACTTC
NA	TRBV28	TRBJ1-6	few	CASGRGGGSYNSPLHF	TGTGCCAGCGGCAGGGGAGGGGGCTCCTATAATTCACCCCTCCACTTT
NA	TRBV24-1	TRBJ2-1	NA	CATSKQGYEQFF	TGTGCCACCAGTAAACAGGGATATGAGCAGTTCTTC
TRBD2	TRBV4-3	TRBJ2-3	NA	CASSQDTGPSGPTGTQYF	TGCGCCAGCAGCCAAGATACCGGTCCTAGCGGGCCGACAGGTACGCAGTATTTT